This entry describes one TCR beta chain. This clonotype was picked up many times. It has no known antigen specificity. Base qualities are not provided; no much larger clone lies one nucleotide away. The data were produced on an Illumina HiSeq 1500. Starting from the raw public reads, TCRdb applied fastp trimming at Q25, assembled clones with MiXCR and retained in-frame beta chains. Here each entry gathers all rows of one CDR3 protein and keeps the most common genes and DNA. The sample data list 250,000 to 300,000 distinct CDR3 sequences, and 9.1% of these were observed just once. Jointly, the top ten make up about 15% of the sample. The V and J ends are trimmed by 8 bases and 0 bases, leaving 13 bases between them. As encoded in the germline V gene, CDR1 is MDHEN while CDR2 is SYDVKM. From the cysteine through the phenylalanine, the CDR3 covers 14 amino acids. The entry retains the CDR3 DNA only, 42 bases that are in frame from base 1.

These data come from a study of T cell repertoires in cytomegalovirus infection (dated by TCRdb to about 2019). With respect to the entire study: Because public TCR beta signatures pointed to carriage of CMV infection together with the matching HLA type, the HLA type of each donor mattered for the analysis. Here is what the overall study found, with its caveats: The ex vivo response was dominated by HLA-C-restricted CMV-specific TCR beta clonotypes, and the single most frequent clonotype in two of eight donors was supplied by these HLA-C-restricted clonotypes. In both this cohort and an independent approximately 350-donor cohort, the cumulative frequency of public TCR beta family members distinguished carriers of CMV infection plus the relevant HLA type.

Sample: PBMCs. The TCR was taken from a human donor in good health (CMV status not recorded). Some clones in this sample may be carry-over from other donors' samples. The chain is assembled from TRBV28 and TRBJ2-5; TRBD2 is possibly the D segment (6 matching bases). The CDR3 region: CASHEGRYQETQYF. The nucleotides read TGTGCCAGCCACGAGGGGAGGTACCAAGAGACCCAGTACTTC.